Listed below are T cell receptor beta chains from one sample, sequenced in a study of CD8 T cells in ankylosing spondylitis. TCRdb re-called the 5' RACE reads with MiXCR, one entry per CDR3 protein. The sample lists fewer than 200,000 distinct CDR3 sequences, approximately 9% seen once, with roughly 16% in the top ten. The sequencing sample was made of blood, either unsorted or a sorted T cell fraction (not recorded which). All receptors come from a female donor with ankylosing spondylitis or in good health (not recorded which). Both conserved end residues are part of each CDR3. Rows may omit the clone size; those that give it use once, few, many or a size class.

j_call: TRBJ1-2; v_call: TRBV24-1; clone_size: few; cdr3_aa: CATSDSAGMSYTF
j_call: TRBJ2-3; v_call: TRBV29-1; clone_size: many; cdr3_aa: CSAISSSTDTQYF
j_call: TRBJ2-7; v_call: TRBV4-3; clone_size: many; cdr3_aa: CASSQERGASYEQYF
j_call: TRBJ2-1; v_call: TRBV7-6; clone_size: few; cdr3_aa: CASSLATSGSYNEQFF
j_call: TRBJ1-1; v_call: TRBV9; clone_size: NA; cdr3_aa: CASSGLRGSEAFF
j_call: TRBJ1-6; v_call: TRBV4-1; clone_size: few; cdr3_aa: CASSQDSAWPSPLHF
j_call: TRBJ2-7; v_call: TRBV9; clone_size: NA; cdr3_aa: CASSASRDSSYEQYF
j_call: TRBJ1-1; v_call: TRBV3-1; clone_size: NA; cdr3_aa: CASSHHITRSDTEAFF
j_call: TRBJ2-4; v_call: TRBV12-3/TRBV12-4; clone_size: few; cdr3_aa: CASSSGEAIQYF
j_call: TRBJ2-1; v_call: TRBV29-1; clone_size: NA; cdr3_aa: CSAPTSGRANEQFF
j_call: TRBJ1-4; v_call: TRBV7-9; clone_size: few; cdr3_aa: CASRMGEKLFF
j_call: TRBJ2-5; v_call: TRBV13; clone_size: NA; cdr3_aa: CASSLDSGALETQYF
j_call: TRBJ2-3; v_call: TRBV13; clone_size: few; cdr3_aa: CASRNGPFGGTDTQYF
j_call: TRBJ2-7; v_call: TRBV3-1; clone_size: NA; cdr3_aa: CASSPLYF
j_call: TRBJ2-3; v_call: TRBV2; clone_size: NA; cdr3_aa: CAISGGVRTSSTDTQYF
j_call: TRBJ2-7; v_call: TRBV14; clone_size: once; cdr3_aa: CASSQDSTHYEQYF
j_call: TRBJ1-1; v_call: TRBV29-1; clone_size: NA; cdr3_aa: CSVEEDRGGTEAFF
j_call: TRBJ2-7; v_call: TRBV7-9; clone_size: many; cdr3_aa: CASSPRSYEQYF
j_call: TRBJ2-5; v_call: TRBV7-9; clone_size: few; cdr3_aa: CASSWDRQAETQYF
j_call: TRBJ2-1; v_call: TRBV2; clone_size: few; cdr3_aa: CASSPFRNEQFF
j_call: TRBJ1-5; v_call: TRBV6-2/TRBV6-3; clone_size: few; cdr3_aa: CAIREYSNQPQHF
j_call: TRBJ2-1; v_call: TRBV24-1; clone_size: many; cdr3_aa: CATSDSIPDEQFF
j_call: TRBJ2-2; v_call: TRBV6-4; clone_size: NA; cdr3_aa: CASSTSGTGELFF
j_call: TRBJ2-2; v_call: TRBV5-1; clone_size: many; cdr3_aa: CASSLGGAGTGELFF
j_call: TRBJ2-7; v_call: TRBV6-2/TRBV6-3; clone_size: NA; cdr3_aa: CASSPSPTYEQYF
j_call: TRBJ1-4; v_call: TRBV24-1; clone_size: few; cdr3_aa: CATSGPHEGSSEKLFF
j_call: TRBJ2-2; v_call: TRBV5-6; clone_size: many; cdr3_aa: CASGQIGLNTGELFF
j_call: TRBJ2-1; v_call: TRBV6-2/TRBV6-3; clone_size: NA; cdr3_aa: CASSYSGTGGDEQFF
j_call: TRBJ2-1; v_call: TRBV11-2; clone_size: few; cdr3_aa: CASSLAGVPGFF
j_call: TRBJ2-2; v_call: TRBV19; clone_size: NA; cdr3_aa: CASSPWSSAYTGELFF
j_call: TRBJ2-4; v_call: TRBV2; clone_size: few; cdr3_aa: CASKVEARLHAKNIQYF
j_call: TRBJ2-6; v_call: TRBV4-2; clone_size: few; cdr3_aa: CASSPEVAGVGGANVLTF
j_call: TRBJ2-1; v_call: TRBV20-1; clone_size: NA; cdr3_aa: CSAEGLAGGDEQFF
j_call: TRBJ2-1; v_call: TRBV7-9; clone_size: few; cdr3_aa: CASTLGTDIYNEQFF
j_call: TRBJ1-6; v_call: TRBV7-6; clone_size: NA; cdr3_aa: CASSVGTSYNSPLHF
j_call: TRBJ2-7; v_call: TRBV7-2; clone_size: NA; cdr3_aa: CASRAGTAFSYEQYF
j_call: TRBJ2-5; v_call: TRBV11-2; clone_size: NA; cdr3_aa: CASSLVEGVEETQYF
j_call: TRBJ2-3; v_call: TRBV12-3/TRBV12-4; clone_size: many; cdr3_aa: CASSLTSGSTDTQYF
j_call: TRBJ1-5; v_call: TRBV10-3; clone_size: NA; cdr3_aa: CAIRDQGTGQPQHF
j_call: TRBJ2-7; v_call: TRBV10-3; clone_size: many; cdr3_aa: CAISPGAGPYEQYF
j_call: TRBJ2-1; v_call: TRBV6-2/TRBV6-3; clone_size: NA; cdr3_aa: CASSPSARYYNEQFF
j_call: TRBJ2-2; v_call: TRBV6-1; clone_size: many; cdr3_aa: CASSDTGTSGRGNTGELFF
j_call: TRBJ2-1; v_call: TRBV30; clone_size: NA; cdr3_aa: CAWSGSGIGYNEQFF
j_call: TRBJ2-2; v_call: TRBV27; clone_size: NA; cdr3_aa: CASEGRNVGELFF
j_call: TRBJ2-5; v_call: TRBV4-2; clone_size: NA; cdr3_aa: CASSQGSGRAETQYF
j_call: TRBJ2-2; v_call: TRBV27; clone_size: few; cdr3_aa: CASKGRTGELFF
j_call: TRBJ2-5; v_call: TRBV9; clone_size: NA; cdr3_aa: CASSTDSQETQYF